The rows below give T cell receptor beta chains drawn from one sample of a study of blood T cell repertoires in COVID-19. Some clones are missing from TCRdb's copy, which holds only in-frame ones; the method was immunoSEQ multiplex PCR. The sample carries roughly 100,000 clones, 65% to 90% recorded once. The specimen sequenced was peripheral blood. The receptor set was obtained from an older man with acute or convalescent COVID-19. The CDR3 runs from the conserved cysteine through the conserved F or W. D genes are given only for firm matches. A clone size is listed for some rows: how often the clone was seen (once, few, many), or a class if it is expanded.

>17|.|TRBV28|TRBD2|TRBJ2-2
TGTGCCAGCAGTTTCCGGACTAGCGGGAGTGGTACCGGGGAGCTGTTTTTT
CASSFRTSGSGTGELFF
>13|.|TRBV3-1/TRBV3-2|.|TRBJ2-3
TGTGCCAGCAGCCAAGATTGGCTTGCGGGAAAGTATTTT
CASSQDWLAGKYF
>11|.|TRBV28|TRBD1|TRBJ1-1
TGTGCCAGCACCGGACAGGGAGGCGCTTTCTTT
CASTGQGGAFF
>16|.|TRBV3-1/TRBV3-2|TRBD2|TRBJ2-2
TGTGCCAGCAGCCAAGGACCACTAGCGGGTGCCGGGGAGCTGTTTTTT
CASSQGPLAGAGELFF
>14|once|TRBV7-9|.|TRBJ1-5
TGTGCCAGCAGCCAAGGGTACAGGGTTCAGCCCCAGCATTTT
CASSQGYRVQPQHF
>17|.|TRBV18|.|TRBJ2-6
TGTGCCAGCTCACCACGGGGCCAGAGCTCTGGGGCCAACGTCCTGACTTTC
CASSPRGQSSGANVLTF
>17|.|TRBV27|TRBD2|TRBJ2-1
TGTGCCAGCAGTTCACCACCGCTAGCGGGTTTCTACAATGAGCAGTTCTTC
CASSSPPLAGFYNEQFF
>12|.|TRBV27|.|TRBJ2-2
TGTGCCAGCAGTTTCCTCACCGGGGAGCTGTTTTTT
CASSFLTGELFF
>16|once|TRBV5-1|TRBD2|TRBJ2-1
TGCGCCAGCAGCTTGAGGCGGGAGGGCCTGTCTCGGGAGCAGTTCTTC
CASSLRREGLSREQFF
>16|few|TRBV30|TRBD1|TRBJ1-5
TGTGCCTGGAGTGCCACGGGACAGGCGTTAAATCAGCCCCAGCATTTT
CAWSATGQALNQPQHF
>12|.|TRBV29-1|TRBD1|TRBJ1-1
TGCAGCCATAACAGGGGAGGTACTGAAGCTTTCTTT
CSHNRGGTEAFF